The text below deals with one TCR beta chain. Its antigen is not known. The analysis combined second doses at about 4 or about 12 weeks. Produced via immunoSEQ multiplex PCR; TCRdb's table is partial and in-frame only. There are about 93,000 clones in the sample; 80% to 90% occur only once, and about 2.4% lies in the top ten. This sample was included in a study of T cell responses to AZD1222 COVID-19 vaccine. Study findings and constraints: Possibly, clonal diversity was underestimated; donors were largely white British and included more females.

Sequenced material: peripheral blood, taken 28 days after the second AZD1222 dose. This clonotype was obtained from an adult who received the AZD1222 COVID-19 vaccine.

The CDR3 DNA reads TGTGCCAGCAGCTCAGACCGGGGCAACGACGCGGATACGCAGTATTTT. Translating it yields CASSSDRGNDADTQYF. The V gene is TRBV11-3, the J gene TRBJ2-3; possibly TRBD1 or TRBD2 for D (5 bases each). The length of the CDR3 is 16 residues. Trimming shortened V by 4 bases and J by 6 bases, and 20 bases separated the two germline ends. Per germline, CDR1 SGHNT and CDR2 YENEEA.